This T cell receptor beta chain was identified during a study of PD-L1 blockade in urothelial cancer. Study context: Earlier, patients had received 0 to 3 chemotherapy regimens. Reported median T cell count for blood samples was roughly 140,000.

Germline assignment: CDR1 MNHEY and CDR2 SMNVEV (reference sequence). V was pared by 3 bases and J by 0 bases, with 14 bases between. There are 16 residues in the CDR3. Time point noted: pretreatment peripheral blood. Only one count was recorded for this clone. Sequenced by immunoSEQ multiplex PCR; TCRdb stores in-frame clones only, minus some. The sample lists tens of thousands of clones; about four fifths were seen once. The chain is built from TRBV27 and TRBJ1-1; maybe TRBD1 (6 bases). The sample in question was PBMCs, obtained around atezolizumab (anti-PD-L1) treatment. This sequence originates from a man in his sixties or seventies with urothelial cancer. CDR3 protein: CASSFRIGTLNTEAFF. For the CDR3, the DNA is TGTGCCAGCAGTTTTCGGATAGGGACACTGAACACTGAAGCTTTCTTT.